Included here is one T cell receptor (beta chain) sequence, with context. Its antigen is as yet unknown. Between the trimmed V and J ends, which lost 1 base and 7 bases, there was a span of 14 bases. Germline assignment: CDR1 MNHNS and CDR2 SASEGT. CDR3 length: 14 residues. The entry originates in a study of shared clonotypes between healthy human individuals. Findings of the study overall: The four-donor shared clonotypes exceeded non-shared clonotypes in generation probability, with non-shared ones scoring lower. What naive subsets generally showed was a larger estimated richness than memory subsets showed.

Donors, without exception, were Caucasian adults residing in Nashville, Tennessee. Method: immunoSEQ multiplex PCR; TCRdb's copy keeps in-frame clones and lacks some. The data show some 2,400,000 clones, approximately 94% seen once. The V and J genes are TRBV6-1 and TRBJ2-7, with D unclear. Sequences were obtained from naive CD4+ T cells sorted from blood. Sample subset: CD45RA+ positively selected. The clonotype comes from a man in his late teens or twenties in good health. This CDR3 reads CASSEGAALLEQYF. The CDR3, as DNA: TGTGCCAGCAGTGAAGGGGCAGCGCTCCTGGAGCAGTACTTC.